These 2 T cell receptor beta chains were sequenced from one sample in a study of shared clonotypes between healthy human individuals. Positive CCR7 selection of CD45RO-negative cells yielded the naive CD8 cells, and terminally differentiated effector memory CD45RA+ cells were excluded. Method: immunoSEQ multiplex PCR; TCRdb's copy keeps in-frame clones and lacks some. There are some 2.1 million clones in the sample; roughly 94% occur only once, and about 1.1% lies in the top ten. Sequencing used naive CD8+ T cells sorted from blood. Every receptor here comes from a young man in good health.

In this sample, this clone turned up once. The CDR3 region has the DNA TGTGCCAGCACTTTCTCCATAGGGACTTCCATCTACGAGCAGTACTTC. It translates to CASTFSIGTSIYEQYF. This sequence joins TRBV27 and TRBJ2-7; TRBD2 is a possible D gene (6 bases). Trimming pared 7 bases from V and 3 bases from J, leaving 22 bases between. Germline V CDR1 and CDR2: MNHEY, SMNVEV (reference sequence). The CDR3 runs to 16 residues.

As regards this clone: Sequence at one end of the junction differs from germline and may be a read error. The rearrangement joins TRBV28 to TRBJ1-5; no reliable D call. In germline, CDR1 is MDHEN, CDR2 SYDVKM. The CDR3 consists of 14 residues. The chain's CDR3 is CASRLWLENQPQHF. The CDR3 nucleotides are TGTGCCAGCAGATTATGGTTAGAGAATCAGCCCCAGCATTTT.